These 32 T cell receptor beta chains were sequenced from one sample in a study of spatial heterogeneity in lung cancer. TCRdb reprocessed the 5' RACE reads via MiXCR and lists one record per CDR3 protein. The data contain about 7,200 distinct CDR3 sequences, about 5% of them singletons. The time point: sample taken at primary tumor resection. Researchers sequenced whole RNA taken from tumor, nontumor lung or frozen PBMC without sorting. Here the sequenced sample was normal lung tissue next to the tumor, taken at surgery. The receptors here all came from a female donor with early-stage non-small cell lung cancer.

There are many counts of this clonotype. The V call is TRBV6-2 or TRBV6-3, the J call TRBJ2-7; 7 nucleotides align to TRBD2. This CDR3 comprises 15 residues. CDR1 MNHEY and CDR2 SVGEGT come from the germline V gene. J lost 6 bases, V lost 6 bases, and 14 bases had no gene match. CDR3 DNA sequence: TGTGCCAGCAGCTATACTAGCGAGGTCGGCGGCGAGCAGTACTTC. This sequence encodes CASSYTSEVGGEQYF.

This clonotype was seen repeatedly, ten times or more. V and J are TRBV5-1 and TRBJ1-2, with TRBD1 as a possible D gene (6 bases). The CDR3 spans 15 residues. CDR1 SGHRS and CDR2 YFSETQ come from the germline V gene. Trimming pared 0 bases from V and 2 bases from J, leaving 11 bases between. The CDR3 region has the DNA TGCGCCAGCAGCTTGGCCTTAACAGGGAACTATGGCTACACCTTC. Translated, it gives CASSLALTGNYGYTF.

Within the sample, this clonotype is medium-sized. V is TRBV20-1 and J is TRBJ2-4; possibly TRBD2 for D (6 bases). Trimming took 8 bases from V and 1 from J, leaving 18 bases between them. The CDR3 consists of 15 residues. CDR1 is DFQATT, CDR2 SNEGSKA, per germline (reference sequence). The CDR3 is CSSQGGRNAKNIQYF. The CDR3 DNA sequence: TGCAGTTCTCAGGGAGGCAGGAACGCCAAAAACATTCAGTACTTC.

This clonotype was counted many times. The chain joins TRBV20-1 to TRBJ1-1; the D gene is possibly TRBD1 (5 bases). Deletions cut 4 bases from V and 4 bases from J, with 16 bases between. Germline CDR1 is DFQATT and CDR2 is SNEGSKA (reference sequence). This CDR3 region has 14 residues. This CDR3 is CSAKRGGLSTEAFF. The CDR3 bases are TGCAGTGCTAAGAGGGGAGGGCTGAGCACTGAAGCTTTCTTT.

This clonotype was counted ten times or more. The chain recombines TRBV20-1 with TRBJ2-1; 8 bases align to TRBD2. The J segment lost 1 base and the V segment lost 1 base, leaving 6 bases of the junction unmatched. The CDR3 sequence is 16 residues long. The germline V gene has CDR1 DFQATT and CDR2 SNEGSKA (reference sequence). The CDR3 DNA follows: TGCAGTGCTAGAGTTGGCGGGGGGAAATCCTACAATGAGCAGTTCTTC. Residues: CSARVGGGKSYNEQFF.

Many counts were recorded for this clonotype. The chain links TRBV4-2 to TRBJ2-7, with D uncertain. The CDR3 extends over 14 amino acids. V lost 0 bases, J lost 0 bases, and 6 bases lay in between. Germline assignment: CDR1 LGHNA and CDR2 YNFKEQ. The CDR3 loop reads CASSQDSGSYEQYF. DNA of the CDR3: TGTGCCAGCAGCCAAGATTCGGGCTCCTACGAGCAGTACTTC.

This clonotype ranks as large. This chain uses TRBV24-1 with TRBJ2-3; weak D call: TRBD2 (6 bases). Germline CDR1 is KGHDR and CDR2 is SFDVKD. Between the trimmed V and J ends, which lost 2 bases and 5 bases, there was a span of 7 bases. This CDR3 has 13 amino acids. This CDR3 is CATSDSGLDTQYF. CDR3 in DNA: TGTGCCACCAGTGATTCGGGACTAGATACGCAGTATTTT.

This clonotype was counted at least ten times. The chain carries TRBV28 and TRBJ1-5; possibly TRBD1 for D (6 bases). V lost 4 bases, J lost 5 bases, and 24 bases lay in between. The germline CDR1 and CDR2 sequences are MDHEN and SYDVKM. This CDR3 contains 18 residues. The CDR3 spells CASSSGGWDRQAYQPQHF. CDR3 DNA sequence: TGTGCCAGCAGTTCGGGAGGTTGGGATAGACAGGCCTATCAGCCCCAGCATTTT.

This clonotype was detected a few times. This sequence joins TRBV9 and TRBJ2-1; possible D gene TRBD1, 6 bases. The V end was cut by 3 bases, the J end by 4 bases, with 17 bases between. This CDR3 contains 16 residues. The germline CDR1 and CDR2 sequences are SGDLS and YYNGEE. This CDR3 is CASSGDHKGGYNEQFF. In DNA, the CDR3 is TGTGCCAGCAGCGGGGACCACAAAGGGGGATACAATGAGCAGTTCTTC.

The chain is built from TRBV6-1 and TRBJ2-1; tentatively, D is TRBD1 (6 bases). Trimming removed 0 bases at V and 0 bases at J, with 12 bases between. The germline CDR1 and CDR2 sequences are MNHNS and SASEGT. CDR3 size: 17 residues. CDR3 sequence (DNA): TGTGCCAGCAGTGAAGCAGGGGGAGTGGGCTCCTACAATGAGCAGTTCTTC. Amino acids: CASSEAGGVGSYNEQFF.

Judged by abundance, this clonotype is medium-sized (0.01 to 0.1%). V gene TRBV4-2 combines with J gene TRBJ2-2; unclear D gene. There are 14 residues in the CDR3. The V gene's germline CDR1 is LGHNA and CDR2 YNFKEQ. V lost 0 bases, J lost 5 bases, and 7 bases lay in between. The CDR3 protein is CASSQERATGELFF. CDR3 nucleotide sequence: TGTGCCAGCAGCCAAGAACGGGCGACCGGGGAGCTGTTTTTT.

This clonotype came up many times. The gene calls are TRBV5-1 and TRBJ2-2, with 8 bases aligning to TRBD1. J was trimmed by 5 bases and V by 0 bases; bases with no gene match: 6. The CDR3 contains 16 residues. Looked up from germline, CDR1 is SGHRS and CDR2 is YFSETQ. In DNA form, the CDR3 reads TGCGCCAGCAGCTTGGCTGCAGGGGGCTTTACCGGGGAGCTGTTTTTT. Translated: CASSLAAGGFTGELFF.

The CDR3 loop is CASSFWSGRQETQYF. The CDR3 coding sequence is TGTGCCAGCAGCTTCTGGTCGGGACGGCAAGAGACCCAGTACTTC. V gene TRBV7-9 combines with J gene TRBJ2-5; the D call may be TRBD1 or TRBD2 (5 bases each). The germline gives CDR1 SEHNR, CDR2 FQNEAQ (reference sequence). This CDR3 has 15 residues. The V gene lost 3 bases and the J gene lost 2 bases, with 13 bases spanning the gap.

The V and J genes are TRBV5-1 and TRBJ2-2; 9 nucleotides match TRBD1. Trimming removed 3 bases from V and 2 bases from J; junction bases left unmatched: 2. CDR1 is SGHRS and CDR2 is YFSETQ in the germline V gene. The CDR3 is made up of 15 amino acids. The CDR3 DNA is TGCGCCAGCAGCTCGGACAGGGGCAACACCGGGGAGCTGTTTTTT. Translated, it gives CASSSDRGNTGELFF.

This clonotype showed up many times. In DNA, the CDR3 is TGTGCCAGCACCCCGGGGGGCTATCACGGATTGGGCAACAATGAGCAGTTCTTC. Its translation: CASTPGGYHGLGNNEQFF. The gene calls are TRBV12-3 or TRBV12-4 and TRBJ2-1; maybe TRBD2 (7 bases). The CDR3 covers 18 residues. V lost 7 bases and J 5 bases, leaving 27 bases between the germline ends.

This clonotype has ten or more counts. V gene TRBV30 combines with J gene TRBJ1-2, with D possibly TRBD1 on 5 matching bases. V lost 1 base, J lost 4 bases, and 10 bases lay in between. Germline V lookup: CDR1 GTSNPN, CDR2 SVGIG (reference sequence). CDR3 length: 13 amino acids. CDR3 bases: TGTGCCTGGAGTGATGGGGCCCTCTATGGCTACACCTTC. Encoded protein: CAWSDGALYGYTF. The full variable domain, its missing parts supplied by reference TRBV30 and TRBJ1-2, is SQTIHQWPATLVQPVGSPLSLECTVEGTSNPNLYWYRQAAGRGLQLLFYSVGIGQISSEVPQNLSASRPQDRQFILSSKKLLLSDSGFYLCAWSDGALYGYTFGSGTRLTVV.

This clonotype qualifies as medium-sized (0.01 to 0.1%). V gene TRBV7-7 combines with J gene TRBJ2-3, with D perhaps matching TRBD1 or TRBD2 (5 bases each). Between the trimmed V and J ends, which lost 5 bases and 6 bases, there was a span of 15 bases. In germline, CDR1 is SSHAT, CDR2 FNYEAQ (reference sequence). This CDR3 is built from 14 residues. In DNA, the CDR3 is TGTGCCAGCAGCCCCGACCGGGGACGCGATACGCAGTATTTT. It codes for CASSPDRGRDTQYF.

On this clonotype: This may be a read error, as it is one base from a much larger clone. The V and J genes are TRBV5-1 and TRBJ2-1, with 9 bases that match TRBD2. Germline values: CDR1 SGHRS, CDR2 YFSETQ. This CDR3 comprises 17 residues. The CDR3 here is CASGGEAGGLLYNELFF. As DNA, the CDR3 is TGCGCCAGCGGTGGGGAAGCGGGAGGCCTTCTTTACAATGAGCTGTTCTTC.

This clonotype was seen repeatedly, ten times or more. The chain carries TRBV12-3 or TRBV12-4 and TRBJ2-1; D remains unclear. The CDR3 spans 14 residues. The V gene lost 4 bases and the J gene lost 7 bases, with 14 bases spanning the gap. The chain's CDR3 is CASSSALLENEQFF. CDR3 bases: TGTGCCAGCAGTTCAGCTCTGTTAGAGAATGAGCAGTTCTTC.

This clonotype is deemed medium-sized. A much bigger clone sits one base away, suggesting this may be a read error. The CDR3 DNA is TGTGCCAGCAGCCCAAAGGGGGGGGGGAGCTCCTACAATGAGCAGTTCTTC. This encodes CASSPKGGGSSYNEQFF. V gene TRBV7-8 combines with J gene TRBJ2-1; possibly TRBD2 for D (7 bases). V lost 5 bases, J lost 0 bases, and 17 bases lay in between. This CDR3 has 17 amino acids. Per germline, CDR1 SGHVS and CDR2 FQNEAQ.

This clonotype showed up just a few times. This chain links TRBV27 with TRBJ1-1; D is unclear. The V and J ends lost 5 bases and 1 base respectively, with 11 bases between them. CDR3 length: 14 amino acids. Per the germline V gene, CDR1 is MNHEY and CDR2 is SMNVEV (reference sequence). Here the CDR3 reads CASSPTATNTEAFF. DNA of the CDR3: TGTGCCAGCAGTCCCACGGCAACGAACACTGAAGCTTTCTTT.

This clonotype was seen repeatedly, ten times or more. The chain links TRBV7-2 to TRBJ1-2; the D is unclear. CDR3 length equals 17 residues. Germline values: CDR1 SGHTA, CDR2 FQGNSA. V shed 2 bases and J shed 5 bases, with 21 bases lying between them. The CDR3 region is CASSLSGGRTGIYGYTF. CDR3 nucleotide sequence: TGTGCCAGCAGCTTAAGCGGTGGTAGGACGGGCATATATGGCTACACCTTC.

The rearrangement links TRBV12-3 or TRBV12-4 to TRBJ1-1; possible D gene TRBD1, 5 bases. This CDR3 has 15 amino acids. Deletions cut 1 base from V and 7 bases from J, with 16 bases between. The CDR3, as DNA: TGTGCCAGCAGTTTAGTTGGGGGGGAGCAGGGTGAAGCTTTCTTT. Translated, it gives CASSLVGGEQGEAFF.

J is TRBJ2-2 and V is TRBV6-1, with 8 bases that match TRBD2. Germline CDR1 is MNHNS and CDR2 is SASEGT. The CDR3 length is 15 residues. V trimming: 8 bases; J trimming: 6 bases; junction bases outside the gene matches: 11. The CDR3 DNA reads as TGTGCCAGCTTATCGGGAGGGGTAGGGTCCGGGGAGCTGTTTTTT. Translated: CASLSGGVGSGELFF.

In its sample, this clonotype was seen many times. V and J are TRBV2 and TRBJ2-1; D gene unclear. The CDR3 runs to 14 residues. The germline V and J ends were trimmed by 2 bases and 5 bases, with 10 bases remaining between them. The V gene's germline CDR1 is SNHLY and CDR2 FYNNEI. The CDR3 DNA reads TGTGCCAGCAGTGAATTGGACCCCCACAATGAGCAGTTCTTC. Its translation is CASSELDPHNEQFF.

By proportion, this clonotype is medium-sized. The rearrangement links TRBV5-1 to TRBJ2-3; TRBD1 agrees at 7 bases. The CDR3 sequence is 15 residues long. Per germline, CDR1 SGHRS and CDR2 YFSETQ. Trimming at V came to 4 bases and at J to 2 bases, leaving 7 bases not matched to a gene. The CDR3 region is CASSRTGTATDTQYF. In DNA form, the CDR3 reads TGCGCCAGCAGCCGGACCGGGACAGCCACAGATACGCAGTATTTT.

This sequence joins TRBV7-9 and TRBJ1-1; tentatively, D is TRBD1 (5 bases). The germline gives CDR1 SEHNR, CDR2 FQNEAQ (reference sequence). Trimming pared 3 bases from V and 1 base from J, leaving 12 bases between. The CDR3 consists of 15 residues. CDR3 nucleotide sequence: TGTGCCAGCAGCTTCAATCCCGACAGGAACACTGAAGCTTTCTTT. Amino acids: CASSFNPDRNTEAFF.

In this sample, this clonotype turned up many times. V usage is TRBV11-2 and J usage is TRBJ2-6; D assignment may be TRBD1 or TRBD2 (5 bases each). Germline V gene lookup returns CDR1 SGHAT and CDR2 FQNNGV. The CDR3 totals 16 residues. V lost 0 bases, J lost 2 bases, and 8 bases lay in between. The CDR3 here is CASSLDVGAGANVLTF. In DNA, the CDR3 is TGTGCCAGCAGCTTAGATGTGGGGGCTGGGGCCAACGTCCTGACTTTC.

The chain couples TRBV12-3 or TRBV12-4 to TRBJ2-1; tentative D call: TRBD2 (6 bases). Trimming shortened V by 6 bases and J by 6 bases, and 12 bases separated the two germline ends. The CDR3 spans 13 residues. CDR3 residues: CASSPTSRNEQFF. The CDR3 DNA sequence: TGTGCCAGCAGCCCAACTAGCCGCAATGAGCAGTTCTTC.

This clonotype is categorized as medium-sized. V gene TRBV3-1 combines with J gene TRBJ2-7; D is unclear. V shed 1 base and J shed 6 bases, with 4 bases lying between them. The CDR3 has 11 residues. Germline V CDR1 and CDR2: LGHDT, YNNKEL (reference sequence). The CDR3 loop reads CASSQGFEQYF. CDR3 coding DNA: TGTGCCAGCAGCCAAGGTTTCGAGCAGTACTTC.

The gene calls are TRBV7-9 and TRBJ2-3; D unresolved. CDR3 length: 13 amino acids. Germline-derived CDR1 and CDR2 are SEHNR and FQNEAQ (reference sequence). V dropped 5 bases and J dropped 0 bases, with 6 bases sitting between them. CDR3 DNA: TGTGCCAGCAGCCCGGCCAGCACAGATACGCAGTATTTT. Translation: CASSPASTDTQYF. Full variable domain (rest looked up from reference TRBV7-9 and TRBJ2-3): DTGVSQNPRHKITKRGQNVTFRCDPISEHNRLYWYRQTLGQGPEFLTYFQNEAQLEKSRLLSDRFSAERPKGSFSTLEIQRTEQGDSAMYLCASSPASTDTQYFGPGTRLTVL.

This clonotype was detected ten times or more. The chain combines TRBV18 with TRBJ2-7, with TRBD2 as a possible D gene (6 bases). Trimming shortened V by 6 bases and J by 5 bases, and 17 bases separated the two germline ends. This CDR3 is 14 amino acids long. Germline V gene lookup returns CDR1 KGHSH and CDR2 LQKENI. The CDR3 coding sequence is TGTGCCAGCTCCCTAGGAGGGGCGGAGGACGAGCAGTACTTC. This sequence encodes CASSLGGAEDEQYF.